This TCR beta chain originates from a study of post-analysis software for immune sequencing data. The study, taken as a whole, reports: With F measure, samples from one preparation batch clustered together strongly. Multiple sclerosis patients showed significantly lower normalized Chao1 diversity than controls did.

Carried by the TCR beta cDNA libraries were unique molecular identifiers. From around 0.96 to 9.9 million T cells, a few hundred thousand cDNA molecules were obtained. MiXCR was run by TCRdb on the PCR reads, yielding one entry per CDR3 protein. The sample has about 810,000 distinct CDR3 sequences, 53% seen once. This clonotype was recorded a few times. What it recognizes is unknown. Sequencing was performed on blood. This TCR was recovered from a girl aged 5-17 years with multiple sclerosis.

In DNA, the CDR3 is TGTGCCAGCAGAGCAGACAGGACGGTCTACGAGCAGTACTTC. Amino acid sequence: CASRADRTVYEQYF. The chain has TRBV2 and TRBJ2-7, with a tentative D call TRBD1 (6 bases). The CDR3 totals 14 residues. Germline assignment: CDR1 SNHLY and CDR2 FYNNEI. V lost 6 bases to trimming and J lost 3 bases, with 15 bases between them. The whole variable domain, filled in from reference TRBV2 and TRBJ2-7, reads EPEVTQTPSHQVTQMGQEVILRCVPISNHLYFYWYRQILGQKVEFLVSFYNNEISEKSEIFDDQFSVERPDGSNFTLKIRSTKLEDSAMYFCASRADRTVYEQYFGPGTRLTVT.